Each of the 14 T cell receptor beta chains below was sequenced from the same sample in a study of blood T cell repertoires in COVID-19 (TCRdb year 2020). To prepare the library, the immunoSEQ multiplex PCR assay was applied. TCRdb provides this immuneACCESS table in a form limited to in-frame rearrangements. Some clones are lacking; in checked studies, under half of them reflect an unresolved V gene, and why the rest are absent is not known. This sample has over 300,000 clones in its table, and nearly 90% of those were observed once. About 6.8% of the sample is held by the ten biggest clonotypes. Input material: peripheral blood. The source is a young man with active or convalescent COVID-19.

Here the CDR3 reads CASSHQGVRTEAFF. For the CDR3, the DNA is TGTGCCAGCAGTCATCAGGGGGTGAGGACTGAAGCTTTCTTT. V usage is TRBV27 and J usage is TRBJ1-1; 7 bases align to TRBD1. V gave up 5 bases and J gave up 5 bases; unmatched junction bases: 8. Germline V lookup: CDR1 MNHEY, CDR2 SMNVEV (reference sequence). This CDR3 is 14 amino acids long.

The chain employs TRBV18 and TRBJ2-7; 11 bases are a match to TRBD2. The V segment lost 3 bases and the J segment 4 bases; nucleotides outside the gene matches: 5. The CDR3 is 15 amino acids. Germline-derived CDR1 and CDR2 are KGHSH and LQKENI. CDR3 sequence: CASSPLLAGGYEQYF. CDR3 DNA: TGTGCCAGCTCACCTTTGTTAGCGGGAGGGTACGAGCAGTACTTC.

The V gene is TRBV24-1, the J gene TRBJ2-3; D is perhaps TRBD1 (5 bases). Germline assignment: CDR1 KGHDR and CDR2 SFDVKD. This CDR3 spans 12 amino acids. Trimming took 9 bases from V and 4 from J, leaving 10 bases between them. The DNA for the CDR3 is TGTGCCACCTCAGGGATCCCAGATACGCAGTATTTT. Protein product: CATSGIPDTQYF.

The CDR3: CASSPFWTGGNTQYF. CDR3 in DNA: TGTGCCAGCAGCCCATTCTGGACAGGGGGGAATACGCAGTATTTT. The genes are TRBV7-2 and TRBJ2-3; 10 bases are a match to TRBD1. The V gene's germline CDR1 is SGHTA and CDR2 FQGNSA. The CDR3 spans 15 residues. The V gene end was trimmed by 5 bases and the J gene end by 7 bases; junction bases not matched to a gene: 9.

The chain's CDR3 is CASSPASLFYEQYF. The DNA for the CDR3 is TGTGCCAGCTCACCAGCCAGTCTTTTCTACGAGCAGTACTTC. The chain couples TRBV18 to TRBJ2-7; D uncertain. Trimming took off 2 bases at V and 3 bases at J, with 11 bases between the two ends. The CDR3 totals 14 residues. Per germline, CDR1 KGHSH and CDR2 LQKENI.

The chain uses TRBV7-3 and TRBJ2-1; 8 positions agree with TRBD2. The CDR3 length is 13 residues. Germline V gives CDR1 SGHTA, CDR2 FQGTGA. V shed 3 bases, J shed 8 bases, and the junction held 3 bases outside the gene matches. As DNA, the CDR3 is TGTGCCAGCAGCTTCGGGGGGGCCGATGAGCAGTTCTTC. This codes for CASSFGGADEQFF. The full variable domain, with the rest looked up from reference TRBV7-3 and TRBJ2-1, is GAGVSQTPSNKVTEKGKYVELRCDPISGHTALYWYRQSLGQGPEFLIYFQGTGAADDSGLPNDRFFAVRPEGSVSTLKIQRTERGDSAVYLCASSFGGADEQFFGPGTRLTVL.

This clone has only a few counts. The gene calls are TRBV7-2 and TRBJ2-7; TRBD1 might be the D (6 bases). Trimming pared 3 bases from V and 6 bases from J, leaving 18 bases between. The CDR3 length is 15 residues. The germline gives CDR1 SGHTA, CDR2 FQGNSA. CDR3 residues: CASSFGPMGALEQYF. The DNA of the CDR3 is TGTGCCAGCAGCTTTGGACCGATGGGGGCTCTCGAGCAGTACTTC.

This chain's CDR3 is CASSLGLAATDTQYF. Written as DNA, the CDR3 is TGTGCCAGCAGCTTAGGCCTAGCGGCCACAGATACGCAGTATTTT. The chain has TRBV11-2 and TRBJ2-3; 7 positions agree with TRBD2. Unmatched junction bases numbered 3, after V lost 1 base and J lost 2 bases. This CDR3 has 15 residues. The V gene's germline CDR1 is SGHAT and CDR2 FQNNGV.

The J gene is TRBJ2-7, the V gene TRBV7-8, with 9 nucleotides matching TRBD1. This CDR3 is 16 amino acids long. The J segment lost 4 bases and the V segment lost 5 bases, leaving 12 bases of the junction unmatched. CDR1 and CDR2 (germline): SGHVS, FQNEAQ. The CDR3 loop is CASSPGLGTGFYEQYF. The CDR3 bases are TGTGCCAGCAGCCCCGGCTTGGGGACAGGGTTTTACGAGCAGTACTTC.

The rearrangement joins TRBV7-2 to TRBJ2-1; maybe TRBD2 (5 bases). Trimming cost V 1 base and J 9 bases, with 16 bases left between them. The germline gives CDR1 SGHTA, CDR2 FQGNSA. This CDR3 is built from 15 residues. Here the CDR3 reads CASSLGPGEWGEQFF. The CDR3 bases are TGTGCCAGCAGCTTAGGTCCCGGGGAGTGGGGTGAGCAGTTCTTC.

This chain links TRBV6-5 with TRBJ2-7; the D gene is possibly TRBD1 (5 bases). Germline CDR1 reads MNHEY; CDR2 reads SVGAGI. The V gene lost 8 bases and the J gene lost 2 bases, with 16 bases spanning the gap. The CDR3 contains 14 residues. CDR3 region: CASSTSSRAYEQYF. The CDR3 coding sequence is TGTGCCAGCTCAACGTCATCCAGGGCCTACGAGCAGTACTTC.

J is TRBJ1-1 and V is TRBV9, with 9 bases lining up with TRBD1. The CDR3 contains 16 residues. Per germline, CDR1 SGDLS and CDR2 YYNGEE. V shed 4 bases, J shed 7 bases, and the junction held 14 bases outside the gene matches. The CDR3 here is CASSPGVRTGEFEAFF. The CDR3 DNA reads as TGTGCCAGCAGCCCAGGAGTCCGGACAGGGGAATTTGAAGCTTTCTTT. Full variable domain (remainder filled in from reference TRBV9 and TRBJ1-1): DSGVTQTPKHLITATGQRVTLRCSPRSGDLSVYWYQQSLDQGLQFLIQYYNGEERAKGNILERFSAQQFPDLHSELNLSSLELGDSALYFCASSPGVRTGEFEAFFGQGTRLTVV.

Only one count was recorded for this clone. J is TRBJ1-1 and V is TRBV7-2; TRBD1 agrees at 8 bases. The CDR3 contains 14 residues. Germline V CDR1 and CDR2: SGHTA, FQGNSA. J was trimmed by 5 bases and V by 5 bases; bases with no gene match: 7. Here the CDR3 reads CASSHGQGGTEAFF. CDR3 DNA sequence: TGTGCCAGCAGCCATGGACAGGGTGGGACTGAAGCTTTCTTT. Using reference TRBV7-2 and TRBJ1-1 for the parts outside the CDR3, the full variable domain is GAGVSQSPSNKVTEKGKDVELRCDPISGHTALYWYRQSLGQGLEFLIYFQGNSAPDKSGLPSDRFSAERTGGSVSTLTIQRTQQEDSAVYLCASSHGQGGTEAFFGQGTRLTVV.

This clone was detected once. The rearrangement uses TRBV7-9 and TRBJ2-5; D is possibly TRBD1 (6 bases). Trimming removed 6 bases at V and 2 bases at J, with 13 bases between. This CDR3 region has 14 residues. Per germline, CDR1 SEHNR and CDR2 FQNEAQ (reference sequence). The CDR3 DNA follows: TGTGCCAGCAGTTTAACAGGGCCACAAGAGACCCAGTACTTC. Its protein is CASSLTGPQETQYF. Drawing the rest from reference TRBV7-9 and TRBJ2-5, the complete variable domain is DTGVSQNPRHKITKRGQNVTFRCDPISEHNRLYWYRQTLGQGPEFLTYFQNEAQLEKSRLLSDRFSAERPKGSFSTLEIQRTEQGDSAMYLCASSLTGPQETQYFGPGTRLLVL.